These 29 T cell receptor beta chains were all obtained from the same sample, sequenced in a study of cytomegalovirus exposure and HLA in healthy donors. PCR primers comprised 60 Vbeta and 13 Jbeta primers. Clones were sequenced by immunoSEQ multiplex PCR, and TCRdb holds only the in-frame ones, with some missing. The table includes 200,000 or so clones, approximately 80% detected once. The sequencing input was PBMCs. Receptors were obtained from a woman aged 25 to 39 in good health and CMV-seropositive.

The rearrangement joins TRBV27 to TRBJ2-7, with TRBD2 as a possible D gene (6 bases). There are 13 residues in the CDR3. From germline, CDR1 is MNHEY and CDR2 SMNVEV (reference sequence). Trimming cost V 1 base and J 12 bases, with 16 bases left between them. CDR3 sequence (DNA): TGTGCCAGCAGTTTATTAGGTAGTCGGGAGAGGTACTTC. It codes for CASSLLGSRERYF.

The CDR3 nucleotides are TGTGCCAGCAGTTTTGGGACAGGGTACGAGCAGTACTTC. Translating gives CASSFGTGYEQYF. This chain links TRBV27 with TRBJ2-7; TRBD1 aligns across 9 bases. The germline V gene has CDR1 MNHEY and CDR2 SMNVEV (reference sequence). CDR3 length: 13 residues. V was clipped by 3 bases and J by 4 bases; unmatched bases: 1.

The rearrangement joins TRBV5-6 to TRBJ1-2, with D tentatively TRBD1 (5 bases). The germline gives CDR1 SGHDT, CDR2 YYEEEE. CDR3 length: 15 residues. The germline V and J ends were trimmed by 7 bases and 2 bases, with 18 bases remaining between them. The CDR3 DNA reads as TGTGCCAGCGTCCCCGCCCCGACAGCGAACTATGGCTACACCTTC. Its translation: CASVPAPTANYGYTF.

The CDR3 nucleotides read TGTGCCAGCAGCTTGTCGACTAGCGGAGGGTACAATGAGCAGTTCTTC. Protein sequence: CASSLSTSGGYNEQFF. The chain links TRBV5-4 to TRBJ2-1; 9 bases are shared with TRBD2. Germline loops: CDR1 SGHNT, CDR2 YYREEE (reference sequence). The CDR3 is made up of 16 amino acids. With V trimmed by 1 base and J by 4 bases, 6 bases remained unmatched.

This clone was found once. The genes are TRBV28 and TRBJ2-2, with D maybe TRBD1 (6 bases). The CDR3 totals 14 residues. Germline CDR1 MDHEN, CDR2 SYDVKM. Trimming removed 7 bases from V and 3 bases from J, with 12 bases in between. The CDR3 nucleotides are TGTGCCAGCAACCTACAGGGCTACACCGGGGAGCTGTTTTTT. It specifies CASNLQGYTGELFF.

This rearrangement joins TRBV7-8 to TRBJ2-2, with unresolved D. Germline-derived CDR1 and CDR2 are SGHVS and FQNEAQ. V was trimmed by 1 base and J by 0 bases, leaving 6 bases between them. This CDR3 contains 15 residues. The CDR3 loop is CASSLVVTNTGELFF. CDR3 in DNA: TGTGCCAGCAGCTTAGTTGTAACGAACACCGGGGAGCTGTTTTTT.

J is TRBJ2-7 and V is TRBV19; 7 bases are shared with TRBD2. Looked up from germline, CDR1 is LNHDA and CDR2 is SQIVND (reference sequence). CDR3 size: 15 residues. The V and J ends lost 4 bases and 1 base, in that order; junction bases with no gene match: 7. The CDR3 sequence: CASSNPGGRSYEQYF. CDR3 bases: TGTGCCAGTAGTAACCCCGGGGGGAGGTCCTACGAGCAGTACTTC.

This chain connects TRBV20-1 to TRBJ1-2, with no clear D. This CDR3 is built from 9 residues. Germline V CDR1 and CDR2: DFQATT, SNEGSKA (reference sequence). V lost 5 bases and J lost 8, with 6 bases in between. CDR3 sequence (DNA): TGCAGTGCTCTCCAGGGCTACACCTTC. This codes for CSALQGYTF.

The J gene is TRBJ2-1, the V gene TRBV10-1; D might be TRBD1 (6 bases). Germline V CDR1 and CDR2: WNHNN, SYGVQD (reference sequence). The CDR3 is 13 amino acids. Trimming left V 6 bases short and J 9 bases short, with 15 bases between. Here the CDR3 DNA reads TGCGCCAGCAGCCGGGACACCCTTGGTGAGCAGTTCTTC. Protein product: CASSRDTLGEQFF.

The chain is built from TRBV5-1 and TRBJ2-5; TRBD1 aligns across 9 bases. The CDR3 contains 15 residues. Germline CDR1 and CDR2: SGHRS and YFSETQ. V trimming: 0 bases; J trimming: 1 base; junction bases outside the gene matches: 1. The CDR3 sequence: CASSLVGQGQETQYF. The DNA of the CDR3 is TGCGCCAGCAGCTTGGTGGGACAGGGCCAAGAGACCCAGTACTTC.

This clone was observed a handful of times. V usage is TRBV18 and J usage is TRBJ2-7; TRBD1 aligns across 8 bases. The CDR3 runs to 15 residues. Germline V lookup: CDR1 KGHSH, CDR2 LQKENI. V trimming: 4 bases; J trimming: 3 bases; junction bases outside the gene matches: 8. The CDR3 DNA reads as TGTGCCAGCTCACAGCCGGGACAGGCTATCTACGAGCAGTACTTC. Translated: CASSQPGQAIYEQYF.

CDR3 DNA sequence: TGTGCCAGCAGCTCCACTAGCGGGGGGTTCACAGATACGCAGTATTTT. This sequence encodes CASSSTSGGFTDTQYF. J is TRBJ2-3 and V is TRBV7-2; 12 bases are a match to TRBD2. This CDR3 is 16 amino acids long. The V segment lost 4 bases and the J segment 2 bases; nucleotides outside the gene matches: 4. Germline assignment: CDR1 SGHTA and CDR2 FQGNSA.

V usage is TRBV6-4 and J usage is TRBJ2-5; TRBD1 aligns across 11 bases. Germline V gives CDR1 MRHNA, CDR2 SNTAGT. This CDR3 has 14 amino acids. Trimming at V came to 6 bases and at J to 5 bases, leaving 5 bases not matched to a gene. In DNA form, the CDR3 reads TGTGCCAGCAGGGACAGGGGGCGAGGGGAGACCCAGTACTTC. Protein product: CASRDRGRGETQYF.

V is TRBV7-8 and J is TRBJ1-4, with D unresolved. Germline V gene lookup returns CDR1 SGHVS and CDR2 FQNEAQ. This CDR3 region has 12 residues. Trimming took 6 bases from V and 10 from J, leaving 12 bases between them. The DNA for the CDR3 is TGTGCCAGCAGTAGTGAGGGCGTAAAACTGTTTTTT. Encoded protein: CASSSEGVKLFF.

The chain carries TRBV7-2 and TRBJ1-2; a weak D match, TRBD1 (5 bases). Trimming took 6 bases from V and 6 from J, leaving 20 bases between them. CDR3 length: 15 amino acids. The V gene's germline CDR1 is SGHTA and CDR2 FQGNSA. The CDR3 loop reads CASSKAGTLSDGYTF. The CDR3 DNA follows: TGTGCCAGCAGTAAAGCGGGGACCCTTTCCGATGGCTACACCTTC.

The chain recombines TRBV7-2 with TRBJ2-7, with D tentatively TRBD1 (5 bases). This CDR3 comprises 13 residues. CDR1 is SGHTA, CDR2 FQGNSA, per germline. With 3 bases removed from V and 3 bases from J, the gap between germline ends came to 9 bases. The CDR3 is CASSFDSFYEQYF. In nucleotides, the CDR3 is TGTGCCAGCAGCTTCGACAGCTTCTACGAGCAGTACTTC. The full variable domain, completed using reference TRBV7-2 and TRBJ2-7, is GAGVSQSPSNKVTEKGKDVELRCDPISGHTALYWYRQSLGQGLEFLIYFQGNSAPDKSGLPSDRFSAERTGGSVSTLTIQRTQQEDSAVYLCASSFDSFYEQYFGPGTRLTVT.

J is TRBJ2-2 and V is TRBV11-3; TRBD1 aligns across 9 bases. From germline, CDR1 is SGHNT and CDR2 YENEEA. CDR3 size: 18 residues. The ends lost 3 bases at V and 5 bases at J; junction bases unmatched: 13. The CDR3 region has the DNA TGTGCCAGCAGCTTGGACAGGGGAGGGCCCATGGGGACCGGGGAGCTGTTTTTT. Its translation: CASSLDRGGPMGTGELFF.

This chain uses TRBV28 with TRBJ2-3, with D possibly matching TRBD2 (5 bases). Germline CDR1 reads MDHEN; CDR2 reads SYDVKM. This CDR3 spans 15 amino acids. V lost 4 bases, J lost 3 bases, and 14 bases lay in between. The DNA of the CDR3 is TGTGCCAGCAGTTCTCCAGCGGAGGTTACAGATACGCAGTATTTT. Protein product: CASSSPAEVTDTQYF. Full variable domain (outside the CDR3, taken from reference TRBV28 and TRBJ2-3): DVKVTQSSRYLVKRTGEKVFLECVQDMDHENMFWYRQDPGLGLRLIYFSYDVKMKEKGDIPEGYSVSREKKERFSLILESASTNQTSMYLCASSSPAEVTDTQYFGPGTRLTVL.

This chain connects TRBV9 to TRBJ1-3, with D possibly matching TRBD1 (5 bases). CDR1 is SGDLS and CDR2 is YYNGEE in the germline V gene. With 3 bases removed from V and 1 base from J, the gap between germline ends came to 8 bases. The CDR3 is 14 residues long. CDR3 amino acids: CASSGGESGNTIYF. The CDR3 region has the DNA TGTGCCAGCAGCGGGGGGGAATCTGGAAACACCATATATTTT.

The chain uses TRBV4-1 and TRBJ2-7; TRBD2 agrees at 7 bases. Germline V CDR1 and CDR2: MGHRA, YSYEKL. CDR3 length: 18 residues. V shed 1 base, J shed 7 bases, and the junction held 19 bases outside the gene matches. This chain's CDR3 is CASSQAPSLSAGEREQYF. The CDR3 DNA sequence: TGCGCCAGCAGCCAAGCCCCTTCTTTATCTGCGGGGGAACGGGAGCAGTACTTC.

This chain links TRBV25-1 with TRBJ2-1; the match to TRBD2 covers 7 bases. The CDR3 loop spans 17 amino acids. Unmatched junction bases numbered 15, after V lost 3 bases and J lost 7 bases. Germline loops: CDR1 MGHDK, CDR2 SYGVNS. CDR3 residues: CASSDARTSSVWNEQFF. CDR3 bases: TGTGCCAGCAGTGACGCCCGGACTAGTAGTGTGTGGAATGAGCAGTTCTTC.

V and J are TRBV15 and TRBJ1-4, with 7 bases fitting TRBD1. Germline loops: CDR1 LNHNV, CDR2 YYDKDF (reference sequence). The CDR3 has 17 residues. The ends lost 0 bases at V and 7 bases at J; junction bases unmatched: 11. The CDR3 coding sequence is TGTGCCACCAGCAGAGAGGGGGGCGGGACAGCCCTTGAAAAACTGTTTTTT. Its translation is CATSREGGGTALEKLFF.

The V gene is TRBV29-1, the J gene TRBJ1-1; 9 bases are shared with TRBD1. This CDR3 contains 15 residues. Per the germline V gene, CDR1 is SQVTM and CDR2 is ANQGSEA. V was clipped by 5 bases and J by 2 bases; unmatched bases: 9. The CDR3 sequence: CSVNLQGALNTEAFF. DNA of the CDR3: TGCAGCGTTAACCTACAGGGGGCCCTAAACACTGAAGCTTTCTTT.

A note on this clone: Other DNA sequences in this specimen translate into the identical CDR3. The J gene is TRBJ1-1, the V gene TRBV5-1, with D perhaps matching TRBD1 (6 bases). The CDR3 contains 14 residues. CDR1 and CDR2 from the germline V gene are SGHRS and YFSETQ. Trimming cost V 3 bases and J 1 base, with 10 bases left between them. The CDR3 is CASSSTGRNTEAFF. The CDR3 DNA follows: TGCGCCAGCAGCTCAACAGGGAGGAACACTGAAGCTTTCTTT. The full variable domain, its missing parts supplied by reference TRBV5-1 and TRBJ1-1, is KAGVTQTPRYLIKTRGQQVTLSCSPISGHRSVSWYQQTPGQGLQFLFEYFSETQRNKGNFPGRFSGRQFSNSRSEMNVSTLELGDSALYLCASSSTGRNTEAFFGQGTRLTVV.

The CDR3 coding sequence is TGTGCCACCAGCATTAAAGATACGCAGTATTTT. This sequence encodes CATSIKDTQYF. This chain links TRBV15 with TRBJ2-3; D unresolved. Germline values: CDR1 LNHNV, CDR2 YYDKDF (reference sequence). The V end lost 4 bases, the J end lost 5 bases, and 4 bases lay between the germline ends. The CDR3 is 11 residues long.

This clone was picked up one time. The rearrangement joins TRBV15 to TRBJ2-1; 7 bases align to TRBD2. CDR1 and CDR2 from the germline V gene are LNHNV and YYDKDF (reference sequence). V lost 4 bases to trimming and J lost 2 bases; unmatched junction nucleotides: 5. CDR3 length: 15 amino acids. The chain's CDR3 is CATSKTSVTYNEQFF. CDR3 nucleotide sequence: TGTGCCACCAGCAAAACTAGCGTAACCTACAATGAGCAGTTCTTC.

The chain employs TRBV9 and TRBJ1-2; 8 nucleotides match TRBD1. V dropped 0 bases and J dropped 0; count of bases not matched to a gene: 4. CDR1 is SGDLS and CDR2 is YYNGEE in the germline V gene. The CDR3 is 16 residues long. CDR3 in DNA: TGTGCCAGCAGCGTAGATTCCAGGGGGCCTAACTATGGCTACACCTTC. Its translation is CASSVDSRGPNYGYTF.

The J gene is TRBJ2-7, the V gene TRBV6-1, with 7 bases identical to TRBD1. Trimming cost V 7 bases and J 3 bases; bases outside gene matches: 12. The CDR3 runs to 15 residues. Germline-derived CDR1 and CDR2 are MNHNS and SASEGT. CDR3 coding DNA: TGTGCCAGCATCAGTACAGGGGCGGCCTTCTACGAGCAGTACTTC. Its protein is CASISTGAAFYEQYF.

A few counts support this clone. The chain uses TRBV11-2 and TRBJ2-7; 8 bases match TRBD2. The CDR3 is made up of 15 amino acids. V shed 5 bases and J 0 bases; nucleotides not matched to a gene: 6. Germline V gene sequence: CDR1 SGHAT, CDR2 FQNNGV. In DNA, the CDR3 is TGTGCCAGCAGCCTCGGGAGGGCTGGCTCCTACGAGCAGTACTTC. This translates into CASSLGRAGSYEQYF.